Below, 28 T cell receptor beta chains from the same sample are listed, as sequenced in a study of T cells in Graves' hyperthyroidism and ophthalmopathy. Amplified TCR beta CDR3 regions derived from RNA transcripts. HTBI primers drove first-round RT-PCR of the TCR CDR3. TCRdb recomputed calls from the multiplex PCR reads with MiXCR, one row per CDR3 protein. Among about 96,000 distinct CDR3 sequences listed, 51% were seen once. What was sequenced was blood. The receptors were sampled from a woman between 40 and 50 years old with Graves' hyperthyroidism.

Points on this clonotype: Possible read error: a much larger clone is one base away. No conserved phenylalanine or tryptophan ends this CDR3, so it is likely a read error. The chain recombines TRBV6-5 with TRBJ1-1; possible D gene TRBD1, 6 bases. The CDR3 totals 17 residues. The V and J ends lost 0 bases and 6 bases respectively, with 20 bases between them. CDR1 is MNHEY and CDR2 is SVGAGI in the germline V gene. The CDR3 nucleotides are TGTGCCAGCAGTTACTCGCGAGGGGGGGGGCCCCCCGCTGAAGCTTTCCTT. Amino acids: CASSYSRGGGPPAEAFL.

The V call is TRBV29-1, the J call TRBJ1-2; TRBD1 might be the D (6 bases). The germline CDR1 and CDR2 sequences are SQVTM and ANQGSEA. This CDR3 is built from 14 residues. The V end was cut by 2 bases, the J end by 4 bases, with 14 bases between. In DNA form, the CDR3 reads TGCAGCGTTGAACGGGACGGAGGGGGCTATGGCTACACCTTC. Translated: CSVERDGGGYGYTF.

The J gene is TRBJ2-5, the V gene TRBV6-5; TRBD2 matches 8 bases. The V gene end was trimmed by 5 bases and the J gene end by 6 bases; junction bases not matched to a gene: 2. Germline CDR1 is MNHEY and CDR2 is SVGAGI. This CDR3 is built from 12 residues. This chain's CDR3 is CASSLSGKTQYF. The CDR3 nucleotides read TGTGCCAGCAGTCTTAGCGGGAAGACCCAGTACTTC.

In its sample, this clonotype was seen many times. The V and J genes are TRBV29-1 and TRBJ2-5, with 7 nucleotides matching TRBD1. Trimming at V came to 3 bases and at J to 1 base, leaving 8 bases not matched to a gene. This CDR3 is built from 15 residues. Germline V gene sequence: CDR1 SQVTM, CDR2 ANQGSEA. The CDR3 DNA follows: TGCAGCGTTGAGGGTGGGACAGCAATCCAAGAGACCCAGTACTTC. Translating gives CSVEGGTAIQETQYF.

This clonotype has only a few counts. One end of the junction is discordant with germline, which a read error may explain. This rearrangement joins TRBV6-1 to TRBJ1-3; a possible D gene is TRBD1 (5 bases). Germline V gene lookup returns CDR1 MNHNS and CDR2 SASEGT. The CDR3 runs to 10 residues. The CDR3 sequence: CATNARGSDF. CDR3 DNA sequence: TGTGCCACCAACGCCCGGGGCAGCGATTTT.

This clonotype is medium-sized (0.01 to 0.1%) in the sample. The CDR3 protein is CASSRRGANGNSPLHF. The CDR3 bases are TGTGCCAGCTCCCGGCGGGGGGCCAATGGAAATTCACCCCTCCACTTT. The V call is TRBV25-1, the J call TRBJ1-6; TRBD1 is a possible D gene (6 bases). V lost 8 bases, J lost 7 bases, and 21 bases lay in between. The CDR3 loop spans 16 amino acids. Germline assignment: CDR1 MGHDK and CDR2 SYGVNS.

This chain connects TRBV7-8 to TRBJ1-5; no clear D gene. CDR3 length: 11 residues. CDR1 SGHVS and CDR2 FQNEAQ come from the germline V gene. The ends were cut back, 11 bases at V and 4 bases at J, with 9 bases in the middle. CDR3 nucleotides: TGTGCCTGGGGTTTTAATCAGCCCCAGCATTTT. Protein sequence: CAWGFNQPQHF.

This clonotype was recorded only once. The chain couples TRBV10-3 to TRBJ2-3, with D possibly TRBD2 on 5 matching bases. Between the trimmed V and J ends, which lost 10 bases and 1 base, there was a span of 12 bases. The CDR3 is made up of 13 amino acids. Germline assignment: CDR1 ENHRY and CDR2 SYGVKD. The CDR3 region is CASTFSGTDTQYF. CDR3 DNA sequence: TGTGCCAGCACCTTTAGCGGCACAGATACGCAGTATTTT.

This clonotype occurred a few times. J is TRBJ2-6 and V is TRBV10-3, with D unresolved. Germline assignment: CDR1 ENHRY and CDR2 SYGVKD. Trimming left V 4 bases short and J 2 bases short, with 3 bases between. The CDR3 runs to 13 residues. CDR3 nucleotides: TGTGCCATCAGTGTCCCTGGGGCCAACGTCCTGACTTTC. Amino acids: CAISVPGANVLTF.

This clonotype came up once. The chain links TRBV12-3 or TRBV12-4 to TRBJ1-2; D is perhaps TRBD1 (6 bases). This CDR3 spans 16 amino acids. Trimming shortened V by 6 bases and J by 2 bases, and 19 bases separated the two germline ends. The CDR3 DNA follows: TGTGCCAGCAGACGACGGAGCAGGGGCGTGAACTATGGCTACACCTTC. Encoded protein: CASRRRSRGVNYGYTF.

This clonotype occurred many times. J is TRBJ2-7 and V is TRBV19; 10 bases are shared with TRBD1. Germline V gene sequence: CDR1 LNHDA, CDR2 SQIVND (reference sequence). V dropped 9 bases and J dropped 5; count of bases not matched to a gene: 7. This CDR3 spans 13 amino acids. The CDR3 protein is CASGTGVAHEQYF. As DNA, the CDR3 is TGTGCCAGCGGGACAGGGGTGGCCCACGAGCAGTACTTC.

This rearrangement joins TRBV7-3 to TRBJ1-4, with no clear D. Germline values: CDR1 SGHTA, CDR2 FQGTGA. Trimming cost V 6 bases and J 1 base, with 12 bases left between them. This CDR3 is 15 amino acids long. The CDR3 sequence is CASSYLAGTNEKLFF. CDR3 nucleotide sequence: TGTGCCAGCAGTTACCTAGCGGGAACTAATGAAAAACTGTTTTTT.

At least ten counts were recorded for this clonotype. The chain combines TRBV3-1 with TRBJ2-6; no definite D call. The CDR3 is 17 amino acids. Germline values: CDR1 LGHDT, CDR2 YNNKEL (reference sequence). V lost 1 base, J lost 2 bases, and 12 bases lay in between. The CDR3 nucleotides read TGTGCCAGCAGCCAAGCGAGTAGCAGTACTGGGGCCAACGTCCTGACTTTC. Translating it yields CASSQASSSTGANVLTF.

This rearrangement joins TRBV5-1 to TRBJ2-7; 8 positions match TRBD2. Germline CDR1 is SGHRS and CDR2 is YFSETQ. The trim removed 3 bases at V and 4 bases at J, leaving 6 bases unmatched. The CDR3 extends over 14 amino acids. The CDR3 loop reads CASSSGGTRYEQYF. The CDR3 bases are TGCGCCAGCAGCTCGGGGGGGACGCGGTACGAGCAGTACTTC.

Points on this clonotype: Just one base apart from a much larger clone, this may be a read error. The chain has TRBV5-1 and TRBJ2-3; possibly TRBD1 for D (6 bases). Germline V lookup: CDR1 SGHRS, CDR2 YFSETQ. This CDR3 is 13 amino acids long. The V gene lost 9 bases and the J gene lost 4 bases, with 15 bases spanning the gap. DNA for the CDR3: TGCGCCAACGGCCGAACAGGGTCAGATACGCAGTATTTT. This encodes CANGRTGSDTQYF.

J is TRBJ1-2 and V is TRBV14, with TRBD1 as a possible D gene (5 bases). This CDR3 has 15 residues. Trimming left V 4 bases short and J 8 bases short, with 20 bases between. CDR1 is SGHDN, CDR2 FVKESK, per germline. CDR3 residues: CASSPTGLGRDGYTF. The CDR3 region has the DNA TGTGCCAGCAGCCCTACAGGTCTGGGCAGGGACGGCTACACCTTC.

As concerns this clonotype: Possible read error: a much larger clone is one base away. This CDR3 is missing its conserved last phenylalanine or tryptophan, likely due to a read error. Written as DNA, the CDR3 is TGTGCCAGCAGCCCCCTGGGGAGCGGGCGGCCGCAGGTCGGGGAGCTGTTTTCT. Translation gives CASSPLGSGRPQVGELFS. This rearrangement joins TRBV7-8 to TRBJ2-2; possibly TRBD2 for D (6 bases). The CDR3 spans 18 residues. V dropped 5 bases and J dropped 7 bases, with 26 bases sitting between them. Germline CDR1 reads SGHVS; CDR2 reads FQNEAQ.

By its share, this clonotype is medium-sized (0.01 to 0.1%). This sequence joins TRBV7-9 and TRBJ1-1; TRBD1 is a possible D gene (5 bases). CDR1 and CDR2 from the germline V gene are SEHNR and FQNEAQ (reference sequence). CDR3 length: 15 amino acids. Trimming removed 3 bases at V and 4 bases at J, with 15 bases between. The CDR3 loop is CASSFLGQSGTEAFF. CDR3 coding DNA: TGTGCCAGCAGCTTTTTGGGGCAATCAGGCACTGAAGCTTTCTTT.

This chain uses TRBV29-1 with TRBJ1-5; 10 nucleotides match TRBD1. The trim removed 6 bases at V and 3 bases at J, leaving 2 bases unmatched. Germline V gives CDR1 SQVTM, CDR2 ANQGSEA. CDR3 length: 13 amino acids. CDR3 protein: CSVGQGDNQPQHF. The DNA for the CDR3 is TGCAGCGTCGGACAGGGGGACAATCAGCCCCAGCATTTT.

This chain links TRBV7-2 with TRBJ2-1; TRBD2 aligns across 13 bases. V lost 5 bases and J lost 4; bases outside the gene matches: 8. Germline V gene sequence: CDR1 SGHTA, CDR2 FQGNSA. The CDR3 loop spans 17 amino acids. The CDR3 DNA is TGTGCCAGCAGCCCGTGGACTAGCGGGAGTTCTTACAATGAGCAGTTCTTC. Translating gives CASSPWTSGSSYNEQFF.

Regarding this clonotype: Given the absence of the conserved phenylalanine or tryptophan at the CDR3 end, a read error is likely. This chain uses TRBV20-1 with TRBJ1-6; TRBD1 might be the D (6 bases). Germline loops: CDR1 DFQATT, CDR2 SNEGSKA (reference sequence). The CDR3 is 15 amino acids. V shed 3 bases and J shed 11 bases, with 20 bases lying between them. DNA of the CDR3: TGCAGTGCTAGTAAGGGGGGCCAGGGGTATCCACCCCTCCACCTT. This translates into CSASKGGQGYPPLHL.

On this clonotype itself: The final CDR3 position lacks the conserved phenylalanine or tryptophan, pointing to a likely read error. The V and J genes are TRBV2 and TRBJ1-4; the match to TRBD1 covers 9 bases. Germline trimming cut 6 bases from V and 5 bases from J; bases unmatched to any gene: 7. The length of the CDR3 is 15 residues. The germline CDR1 and CDR2 sequences are SNHLY and FYNNEI. This chain's CDR3 is CASSVGGTGNEKLFL. As DNA, the CDR3 is TGTGCCAGCAGCGTAGGTGGGACAGGGAATGAAAAACTGTTTCTT.

The CDR3 here is CASSLSGGGELFF. The DNA for the CDR3 is TGTGCCAGCAGCCTCTCGGGGGGCGGGGAGCTGTTTTTT. The rearrangement uses TRBV7-2 and TRBJ2-2; 7 bases map to TRBD2. Germline assignment: CDR1 SGHTA and CDR2 FQGNSA. The CDR3 consists of 13 residues. V was clipped by 5 bases and J by 7 bases; unmatched bases: 4. Full variable domain (outside the CDR3, taken from reference TRBV7-2 and TRBJ2-2): GAGVSQSPSNKVTEKGKDVELRCDPISGHTALYWYRQSLGQGLEFLIYFQGNSAPDKSGLPSDRFSAERTGGSVSTLTIQRTQQEDSAVYLCASSLSGGGELFFGEGSRLTVL.

Concerning this clonotype itself: Given a much more abundant clone one base away, this may be a read error. Here the CDR3 omits its conserved ending phenylalanine or tryptophan, so a read error is the likely source. This rearrangement joins TRBV20-1 to TRBJ2-2, with D unclear. The V end was cut by 1 base, the J end by 2 bases, with 11 bases between. Germline-derived CDR1 and CDR2 are DFQATT and SNEGSKA (reference sequence). There are 15 residues in the CDR3. The CDR3 nucleotides are TGCAGTGCTAGAGGGCTAGTAGGTAACACCGGGGAGCTGTTTTCT. It is translated as CSARGLVGNTGELFS.

The table lists this clonotype with many counts. Here the CDR3 DNA reads TGTGCCAGCAGTCCGGGACTAGCGGTTGGACCCGGGGAGCTGTTTTTT. This gives the protein CASSPGLAVGPGELFF. The chain employs TRBV2 and TRBJ2-2; TRBD2 agrees at 11 bases. This CDR3 is 16 amino acids long. V gave up 5 bases and J gave up 6 bases; unmatched junction bases: 8. Per germline, CDR1 SNHLY and CDR2 FYNNEI. The full variable domain, its missing parts supplied by reference TRBV2 and TRBJ2-2, is EPEVTQTPSHQVTQMGQEVILRCVPISNHLYFYWYRQILGQKVEFLVSFYNNEISEKSEIFDDQFSVERPDGSNFTLKIRSTKLEDSAMYFCASSPGLAVGPGELFFGEGSRLTVL.

The CDR3 DNA sequence: TGTGCCACCAATGACAGGCGGACTACGCAGAGCTCCTACGAGCAGTACTTC. Protein product: CATNDRRTTQSSYEQYF. The rearrangement joins TRBV2 to TRBJ2-7; D may match TRBD1 or TRBD2 (6 bases each). The V end lost 10 bases, the J end lost 0 bases, and 25 bases lay between the germline ends. The germline CDR1 and CDR2 sequences are SNHLY and FYNNEI. There are 17 residues in the CDR3.

The genes are TRBV29-1 and TRBJ1-2; D not resolved. The ends were cut back, 2 bases at V and 6 bases at J, with 16 bases in the middle. Germline CDR1 reads SQVTM; CDR2 reads ANQGSEA. The CDR3 has 14 residues. The CDR3 DNA sequence: TGCAGCGTTGAACCCCTCAGCGGGAGAGATGGCTACACCTTC. This codes for CSVEPLSGRDGYTF.

The genes are TRBV4-2 and TRBJ2-5, with 7 bases matching TRBD1. The CDR3 spans 14 residues. J gave up 13 bases and V 3 bases, and 14 bases lay outside the gene matches. Germline CDR1 is LGHNA and CDR2 is YNFKEQ. CDR3 nucleotide sequence: TGTGCCAGCAGCCAGACAGGGCGGCATGAAAAACTGTACTTC. Protein product: CASSQTGRHEKLYF.